This entry features one T cell receptor beta chain sequence. Its antigen is currently unknown. This specimen belongs to a study of cytomegalovirus exposure and HLA in healthy donors. As for the study in general: Membership in the Caucasian-associated ancestry cluster was found for around 85% of approximately 400 genotyped donors. Broader study findings: The classifier reportedly diagnosed cytomegalovirus status with high specificity and sensitivity. Researchers catalogued approximately 170 TCR beta chains as cytomegalovirus-associated.

13 Jbeta primers and 60 Vbeta primers were used for the PCR. Sequenced by immunoSEQ multiplex PCR; TCRdb stores in-frame clones only, minus some. The sample contains 140,000 to 150,000 clones, roughly four fifths of which appear only once. The V and J ends lost 3 bases and 0 bases, in that order; junction bases with no gene match: 14. Germline CDR1 MGHRA, CDR2 YSYEKL. The CDR3 loop spans 21 amino acids. V usage is TRBV4-1 and J usage is TRBJ2-1; 13 positions match TRBD2. This sequence originates from a man aged 25 to 40 in good health and CMV-seronegative. The sample comprised PBMCs. CDR3: CASSHPKGLAGSYSSYNEQFF. CDR3 nucleotide sequence: TGCGCCAGCAGCCATCCCAAGGGACTAGCGGGATCTTACAGCTCCTACAATGAGCAGTTCTTC.